This TCR beta chain was identified in a study of blood T cell repertoires in COVID-19. Study in general: Nucleic acid was either cDNA or gDNA, and it came from T cells, B-cell-depleted T cells, or PBMCs.

In the source study's methods: Reference gene primers were amplified, and this amplification served to estimate nucleated cell counts. TCRdb's table, derived via immunoSEQ multiplex PCR, lists solely in-frame clones and lacks some. V and J calls and clone size come straight from that table; D and trimming were deduced from the DNA. The sample includes about 160,000 clones, 70% to 90% of them seen just once. Per the germline V gene, CDR1 is MNHNY and CDR2 is SVGAGI (reference sequence). The CDR3 is 16 residues long. V was clipped by 7 bases and J by 1 base; unmatched bases: 11. Material for sequencing was peripheral blood. V gene TRBV6-6 combines with J gene TRBJ2-7; 9 positions agree with TRBD1. This clonotype was sampled from an elderly man with COVID-19, enrolled during active disease. DNA for the CDR3: TGTGCCAGCAAGGGGGTGAAGACAGGGGGTTCCTACGAGCAGTACTTC. It yields the protein CASKGVKTGGSYEQYF.